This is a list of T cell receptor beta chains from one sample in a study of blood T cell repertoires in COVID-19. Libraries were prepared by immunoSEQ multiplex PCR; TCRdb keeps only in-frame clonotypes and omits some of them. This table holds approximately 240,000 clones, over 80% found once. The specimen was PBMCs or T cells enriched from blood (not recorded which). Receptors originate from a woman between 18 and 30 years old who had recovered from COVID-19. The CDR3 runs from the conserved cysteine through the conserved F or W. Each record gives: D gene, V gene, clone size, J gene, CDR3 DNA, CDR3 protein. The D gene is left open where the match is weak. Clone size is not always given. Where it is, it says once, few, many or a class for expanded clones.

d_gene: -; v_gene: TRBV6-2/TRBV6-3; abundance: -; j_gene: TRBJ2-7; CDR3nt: TGTGCCAGCAGTTCGGCTGGGCTACACCCTCGGTGGGAGCAGTACTTC; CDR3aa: CASSSAGLHPRWEQYF
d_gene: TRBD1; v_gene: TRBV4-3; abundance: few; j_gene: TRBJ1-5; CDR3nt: TGCGCCAGCAGCGACGAGATGAGGACAGGGTATAGCAATCAGCCCCAGCATTTT; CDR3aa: CASSDEMRTGYSNQPQHF
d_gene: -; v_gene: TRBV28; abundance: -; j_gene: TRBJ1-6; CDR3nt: TGTGCCAGCAGTCCTCGTAGGAGGAGCTCCTATAATTCACCCCTCCACTTT; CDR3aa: CASSPRRRSSYNSPLHF
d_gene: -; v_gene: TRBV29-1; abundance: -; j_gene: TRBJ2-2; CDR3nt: TGCAGCGTCCACACCAGGTTCCCCGGGGAGCTGTTTTTT; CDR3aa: CSVHTRFPGELFF
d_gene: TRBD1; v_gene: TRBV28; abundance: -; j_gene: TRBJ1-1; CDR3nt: TGTGCCAGCAGAACTGGGACAGGGGGAGCTGAAGCTTTCTTT; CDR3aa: CASRTGTGGAEAFF
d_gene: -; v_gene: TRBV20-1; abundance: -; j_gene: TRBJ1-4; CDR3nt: TGCAGTGGCGTGTATAATGAAAAACTGTTTTTT; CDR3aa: CSGVYNEKLFF
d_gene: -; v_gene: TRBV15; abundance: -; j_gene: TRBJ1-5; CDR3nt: TGTGCCACCAGCACGTTCTCGAGCAATCAGCCCCAGCATTTT; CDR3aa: CATSTFSSNQPQHF
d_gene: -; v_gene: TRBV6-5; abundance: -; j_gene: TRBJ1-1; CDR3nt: TGTGCCAGCAGTTGGGGACAGAACACTGAAGCTTTCTTT; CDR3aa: CASSWGQNTEAFF
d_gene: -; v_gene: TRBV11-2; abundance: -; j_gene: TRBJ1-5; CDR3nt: TGTGCCAGCAGCTTAGGACGGTGGGGGCAGGAGCCCCAGCATTTT; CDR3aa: CASSLGRWGQEPQHF
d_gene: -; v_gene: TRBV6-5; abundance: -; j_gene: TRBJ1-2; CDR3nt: TGTGCCAGCAGTTACGAAGGGGGGGGACGATATGGCTACACCTTC; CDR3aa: CASSYEGGGRYGYTF
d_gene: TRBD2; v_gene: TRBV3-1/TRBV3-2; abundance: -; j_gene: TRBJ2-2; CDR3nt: TGTGCCAGCAGCCAACTAGCGGGAGGTGACGGGGAGCTGTTTTTT; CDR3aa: CASSQLAGGDGELFF
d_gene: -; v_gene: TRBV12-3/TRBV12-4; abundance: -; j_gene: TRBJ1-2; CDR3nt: TGTGCCAGCAGCTTGGGGGGGCGGTATGGCTACACCTTC; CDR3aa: CASSLGGRYGYTF
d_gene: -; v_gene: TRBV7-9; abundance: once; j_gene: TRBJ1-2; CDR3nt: TGTGCCAGCAGCTTACCAGGGCCGGGGGTTGGCTACACCTTC; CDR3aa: CASSLPGPGVGYTF
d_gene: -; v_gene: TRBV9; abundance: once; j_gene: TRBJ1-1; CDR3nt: TGTGCCAGCAGCGTTAACATCATGAACACTGAAGCTTTCTTT; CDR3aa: CASSVNIMNTEAFF
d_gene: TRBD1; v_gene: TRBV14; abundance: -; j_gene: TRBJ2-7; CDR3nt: TGTGCCAGCAGCCCAGGCGGGCTAGAGCAAGGGGGCAGCTCCTACGAGCAGTACTTC; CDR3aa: CASSPGGLEQGGSSYEQYF
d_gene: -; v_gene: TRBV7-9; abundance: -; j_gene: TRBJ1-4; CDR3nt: TGTGCCAGCAGCTCTAGTGGCCGAGGGCAGCGAGAAAAACTGTTTTTT; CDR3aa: CASSSSGRGQREKLFF
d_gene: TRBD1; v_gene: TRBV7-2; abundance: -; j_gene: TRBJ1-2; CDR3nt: TGTGCCAGCAGCTTAGGGGACAGGATCTATGGCTACACCTTC; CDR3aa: CASSLGDRIYGYTF
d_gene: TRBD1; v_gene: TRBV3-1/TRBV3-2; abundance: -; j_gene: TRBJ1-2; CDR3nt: TGTGCCAGCAGCCAAACACAAGTGGACAGGGGGTACTATGGCTACACCTTC; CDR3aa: CASSQTQVDRGYYGYTF
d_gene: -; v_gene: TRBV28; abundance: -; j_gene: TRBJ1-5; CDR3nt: TGTGCCAGCAGCAGGGTTTATCAGCCCCAGCATTTT; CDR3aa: CASSRVYQPQHF
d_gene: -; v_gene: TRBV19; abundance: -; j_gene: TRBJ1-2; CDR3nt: TGTGCCAGTAGTATGGCAGCTAACTATGGCTACACCTTC; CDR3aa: CASSMAANYGYTF
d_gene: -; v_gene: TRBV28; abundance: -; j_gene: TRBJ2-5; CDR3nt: TGTGCCATACAGGGTTCGGAGACCCAGTACTTC; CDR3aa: CAIQGSETQYF
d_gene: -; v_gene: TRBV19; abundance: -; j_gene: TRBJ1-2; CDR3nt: TGTGCCAGTAGTCTCTCGTTGACAGGCGGACACTATGGCTACACCTTC; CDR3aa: CASSLSLTGGHYGYTF
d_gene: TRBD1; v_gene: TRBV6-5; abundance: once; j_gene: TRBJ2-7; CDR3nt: TGTGCCAGCAGTTACTCGACAGGGACCCCCTACGAGCAGTACTTC; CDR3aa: CASSYSTGTPYEQYF
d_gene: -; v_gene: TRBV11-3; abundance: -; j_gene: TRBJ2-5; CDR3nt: TGTGCCAGCAGCTTAGGCGGCAGTAACCAAGAGACCCAGTACTTC; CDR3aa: CASSLGGSNQETQYF
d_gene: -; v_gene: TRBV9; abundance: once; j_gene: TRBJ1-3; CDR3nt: TGTGCCAGCAGCAGCAGGGCATCTGGAAACACCATATATTTT; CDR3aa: CASSSRASGNTIYF
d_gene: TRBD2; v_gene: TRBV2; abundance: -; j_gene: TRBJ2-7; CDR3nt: TGTGCCAGCAGTTCCATTTTGCTAGCGGTCGATACGGAGGAAGGGTACGAGCAGTACTTC; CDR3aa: CASSSILLAVDTEEGYEQYF
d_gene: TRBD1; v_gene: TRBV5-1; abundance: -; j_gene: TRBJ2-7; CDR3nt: TGCGCCAGCAGCTCTTACCGGGACAGGCTAACCTACGAGCAGTACTTC; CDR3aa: CASSSYRDRLTYEQYF
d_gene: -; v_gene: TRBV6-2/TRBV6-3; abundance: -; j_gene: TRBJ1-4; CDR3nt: TGTGCCAGCAGTTATTGGCCAACTCGGAACACGGGAGAAAAACTGTTTTTT; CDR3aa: CASSYWPTRNTGEKLFF
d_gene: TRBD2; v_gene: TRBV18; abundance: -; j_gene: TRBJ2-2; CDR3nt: TGTGCCAGCTCACCCGGGACTAGAGCTTCCGGGGAGCTGTTTTTT; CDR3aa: CASSPGTRASGELFF
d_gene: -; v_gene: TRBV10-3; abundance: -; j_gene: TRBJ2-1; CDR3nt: TGTGCCATCAGTGAGTCGACAGTTGCTGAGCAGTTCTTC; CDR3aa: CAISESTVAEQFF
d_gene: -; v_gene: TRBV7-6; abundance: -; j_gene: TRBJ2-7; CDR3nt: TGTGCCAGCAGCCGCAAAGACAGAGACGAGCAGTACTTC; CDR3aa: CASSRKDRDEQYF
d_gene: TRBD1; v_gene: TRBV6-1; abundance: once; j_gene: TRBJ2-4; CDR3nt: TGTGCCAGCAGTGAATTTGGACAGGGATTTTTAGGGTCCAAAAACATTCAGTACTTC; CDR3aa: CASSEFGQGFLGSKNIQYF
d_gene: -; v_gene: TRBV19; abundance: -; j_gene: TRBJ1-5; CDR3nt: TGTGCCAGTAGTATGGACAGTGTCGCTCAGCCCCAGCATTTT; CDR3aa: CASSMDSVAQPQHF
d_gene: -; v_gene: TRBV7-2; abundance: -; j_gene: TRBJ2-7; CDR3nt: TGTGCCAGCAGCTTAGCCATTCTAGGCGAGCAGTACTTC; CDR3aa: CASSLAILGEQYF
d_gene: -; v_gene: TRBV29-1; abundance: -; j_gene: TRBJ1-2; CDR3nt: TGCAGCGTTGAAGAAAGGACCTTGGAGGGCTATGGCTACACCTTC; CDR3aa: CSVEERTLEGYGYTF
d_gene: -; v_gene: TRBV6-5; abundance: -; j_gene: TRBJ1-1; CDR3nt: TGTGCCAGCAGGCGGGGAACTGAAGCTTTCTTT; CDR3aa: CASRRGTEAFF
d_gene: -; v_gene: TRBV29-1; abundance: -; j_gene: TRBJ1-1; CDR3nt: TGCAGCGTTGAGAGGACTATGAACACTGAAGCTTTCTTT; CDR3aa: CSVERTMNTEAFF
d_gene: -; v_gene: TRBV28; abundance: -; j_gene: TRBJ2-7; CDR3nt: TGTGCCAGCAGACGGGACAATCCCTACGAGCAGTACTTC; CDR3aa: CASRRDNPYEQYF
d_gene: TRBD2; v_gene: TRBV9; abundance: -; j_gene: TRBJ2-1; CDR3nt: TGTGCCAGCAGCGTAGTCCCTAGCGGGAGGGCCGGCAATGAGCAGTTCTTC; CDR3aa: CASSVVPSGRAGNEQFF
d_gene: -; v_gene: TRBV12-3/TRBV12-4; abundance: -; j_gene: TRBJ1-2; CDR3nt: TGTGCCACTCCCTGGAGGGGTAGCTATGGCTACACCTTC; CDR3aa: CATPWRGSYGYTF
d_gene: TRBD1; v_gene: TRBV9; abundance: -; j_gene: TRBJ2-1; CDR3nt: TGTGCCAGCAGCGTAGTAGGCAGGGGGCTCTACAATGAGCAGTTCTTC; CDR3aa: CASSVVGRGLYNEQFF
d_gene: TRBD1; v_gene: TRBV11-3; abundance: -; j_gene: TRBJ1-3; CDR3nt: TGTGCCAGCAGCTCGGACAGGGGCACGAACACCATATATTTT; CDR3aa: CASSSDRGTNTIYF
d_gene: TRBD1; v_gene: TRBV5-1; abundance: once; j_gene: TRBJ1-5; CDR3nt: TGCGCCAGCAGCTCGGGGACAGGGGATTCGAATCAGCCCCAGCATTTT; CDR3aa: CASSSGTGDSNQPQHF
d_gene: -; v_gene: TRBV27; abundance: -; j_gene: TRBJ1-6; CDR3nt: TGTGCCAGCAGTTCCAATCAGGGTGTAGGGGTATCACCCCTCCACTTT; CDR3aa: CASSSNQGVGVSPLHF
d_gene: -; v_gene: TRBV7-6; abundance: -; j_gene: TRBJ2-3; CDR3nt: TGTGCCAGCAGCTTAGGGCTGAGGACTCATGAGTATTTT; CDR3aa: CASSLGLRTHEYF
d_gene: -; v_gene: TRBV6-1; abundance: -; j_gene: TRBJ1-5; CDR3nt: TGTGCCAGCAGTGAAGCGCCAGGGGGCAATCAGCCCCAGCATTTT; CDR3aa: CASSEAPGGNQPQHF
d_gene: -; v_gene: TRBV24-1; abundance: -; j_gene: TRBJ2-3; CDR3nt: TGTGCCACCAGTGCGTCAGCAGATACGCAGTATTTT; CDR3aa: CATSASADTQYF
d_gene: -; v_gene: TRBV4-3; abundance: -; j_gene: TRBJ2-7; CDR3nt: TGCGCCAGCAGCCAAGGTAGGGGCTCCTACGAGCAGTACTTC; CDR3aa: CASSQGRGSYEQYF
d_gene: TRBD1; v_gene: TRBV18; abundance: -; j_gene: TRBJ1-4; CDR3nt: TGTGCCAGCTCACCACCGCCGGGGACAGGGGATTCATTTTTACATGAAAAACTGTTTTTT; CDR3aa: CASSPPPGTGDSFLHEKLFF
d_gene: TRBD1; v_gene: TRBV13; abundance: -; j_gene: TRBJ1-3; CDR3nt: TGTGCCAGCAGCGGAAACTCAGGACAGGGAAGTCTCCCTGGAAACACCATATATTTT; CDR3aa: CASSGNSGQGSLPGNTIYF
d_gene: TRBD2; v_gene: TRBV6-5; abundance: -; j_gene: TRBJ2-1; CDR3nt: TGTGCCAGCAGTTCTAGCGGCTATTACAATGAGCAGTTCTTC; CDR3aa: CASSSSGYYNEQFF
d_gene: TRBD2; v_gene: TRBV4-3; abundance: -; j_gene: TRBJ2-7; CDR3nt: TGCGCCAGCAGCCAAGGGCGGGGGGGGTTTTACGAGCAGTACTTC; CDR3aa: CASSQGRGGFYEQYF
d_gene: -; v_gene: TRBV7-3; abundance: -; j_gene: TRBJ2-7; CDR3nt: TGTGCCAGCAGCTTGAATAGCGGAGGAACCTACGAGCAGTACTTC; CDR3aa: CASSLNSGGTYEQYF
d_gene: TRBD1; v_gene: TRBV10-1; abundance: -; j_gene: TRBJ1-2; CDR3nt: TGCGCCAGCAGTGAGTTACGGGACAGGGGAGCGGTGGGGAAGGGACGCTATGGCTACACCTTC; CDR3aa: CASSELRDRGAVGKGRYGYTF
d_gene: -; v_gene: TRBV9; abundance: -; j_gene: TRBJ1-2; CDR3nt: TGTGCCAGCAGCGTAGCGGGGGGTCTAGGGTATGGCTACACCTTC; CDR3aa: CASSVAGGLGYGYTF